These 3 T cell receptor beta chains were all obtained from the same sample, sequenced in a study of T cell changes during pregnancy in multiple sclerosis. The table came from immunoSEQ multiplex PCR; TCRdb's copy has only in-frame clones and leaves some out. The sample includes around 97,000 clones, around 91% of them seen just once. The material was peripheral blood, obtained after pregnancy. These receptor sequences come from a female donor with multiple sclerosis, enrolled in a pregnancy study.

The chain couples TRBV10-3 to TRBJ2-1; no reliable D call. The CDR3 spans 12 residues. Germline CDR1 is ENHRY and CDR2 is SYGVKD. Trimming left V 8 bases short and J 8 bases short, with 13 bases between. The CDR3 sequence: CAISRIEDEQFF. The CDR3 DNA follows: TGTGCCATCTCCAGGATCGAAGATGAGCAGTTCTTC.

The rearrangement joins TRBV27 to TRBJ2-7; no definite D call. This CDR3 comprises 15 residues. Germline CDR1 and CDR2: MNHEY and SMNVEV (reference sequence). The germline V and J ends were trimmed by 2 bases and 4 bases, with 15 bases remaining between them. The DNA for the CDR3 is TGTGCCAGCAGTTTAGTCCCATCCCCAAATTACGAGCAGTACTTC. As protein: CASSLVPSPNYEQYF.

This clone was detected only once. The rearrangement uses TRBV7-9 and TRBJ2-1, with 8 bases fitting TRBD2. V dropped 7 bases and J dropped 2; count of bases not matched to a gene: 19. Germline V gene sequence: CDR1 SEHNR, CDR2 FQNEAQ (reference sequence). This CDR3 is built from 19 residues. The CDR3 DNA sequence: TGTGCCAGCAACTCCATGGGCGGGGGGTCGGTTTTGCCCTACAATGAGCAGTTCTTC. Translation: CASNSMGGGSVLPYNEQFF.